The 17 T cell receptor beta chains below all came from one sample that was sequenced in a study of response to subunit inactivated influenza vaccine. TCRdb re-analysed the RT-PCR reads in MiXCR, keeping a single row per CDR3 protein. The data contain over 400,000 distinct CDR3 sequences, roughly 9.8% of them singletons. The material was PBMCs from blood, obtained 40 to 50 days after vaccination. These receptors were collected from a man aged 50 to 60 who received an inactivated influenza vaccine.

This clonotype came up a few times. The chain recombines TRBV6-2 or TRBV6-3 with TRBJ2-2, with D perhaps assigned TRBD1 or TRBD2 (5 bases each). V dropped 7 bases and J dropped 4 bases, with 19 bases sitting between them. This CDR3 comprises 16 residues. Germline V gene sequence: CDR1 MNHEY, CDR2 SVGEGT. The CDR3 region is CASTFTLGVGTGELFF. As DNA, the CDR3 is TGTGCCAGCACCTTTACATTGGGGGTCGGCACCGGGGAGCTGTTTTTT.

This clonotype has a handful of counts. The V call is TRBV30, the J call TRBJ2-5, with 12 bases lining up with TRBD1. The V and J ends lost 8 bases and 6 bases, in that order; junction bases with no gene match: 13. Germline values: CDR1 GTSNPN, CDR2 SVGIG (reference sequence). The CDR3 has 15 amino acids. The CDR3 protein is CALKRRDRGPQTQYF. The CDR3 DNA is TGTGCCCTGAAACGCCGGGACAGGGGGCCGCAGACCCAGTACTTC.

The V and J genes are TRBV29-1 and TRBJ2-3; 10 bases are shared with TRBD2. This CDR3 region has 17 residues. Germline V gene sequence: CDR1 SQVTM, CDR2 ANQGSEA. With V trimmed by 0 bases and J by 3 bases, 9 bases remained unmatched. The CDR3 sequence: CSVEDRASGRPTDTQYF. The CDR3 DNA reads as TGCAGCGTTGAAGATCGAGCTAGCGGGAGACCTACAGATACGCAGTATTTT.

The chain joins TRBV20-1 to TRBJ2-2; D not certain. This CDR3 contains 13 residues. Germline-derived CDR1 and CDR2 are DFQATT and SNEGSKA (reference sequence). Between the trimmed V and J ends, which lost 5 bases and 3 bases, there was a span of 10 bases. The CDR3, as DNA: TGCAGTGCTTCCGGACGGGACACCGGGGAGCTGTTTTTT. Protein: CSASGRDTGELFF.

Only a few counts were recorded for this clonotype. The rearrangement uses TRBV6-5 and TRBJ1-2; D is possibly TRBD1 (5 bases). V was cut by 2 bases and J by 8 bases, with 15 bases left in between. Germline lookup yields CDR1 MNHEY and CDR2 SVGAGI. The CDR3 is 14 amino acids. The CDR3 DNA sequence: TGTGCCAGCAGTTACGGGGCTGAATGGGGCGGCTACACCTTC. Protein product: CASSYGAEWGGYTF.

Many counts were recorded for this clonotype. J is TRBJ2-5 and V is TRBV9, with D tentatively TRBD1 (6 bases). Germline-derived CDR1 and CDR2 are SGDLS and YYNGEE. The CDR3 consists of 13 residues. With 5 bases removed from V and 3 bases from J, the gap between germline ends came to 11 bases. CDR3 sequence: CASSTGQKETQYF. For the CDR3, the DNA is TGTGCCAGCAGTACTGGACAGAAAGAGACCCAGTACTTC.

The chain couples TRBV7-2 to TRBJ1-3; D uncertain. CDR1 is SGHTA, CDR2 FQGNSA, per germline. V lost 2 bases, J lost 3 bases, and 8 bases lay in between. The CDR3 extends over 14 amino acids. In DNA, the CDR3 is TGTGCCAGCAGCTTAATAAACGGTGGAAACACCATATATTTT. Its translation is CASSLINGGNTIYF.

The J gene is TRBJ2-7, the V gene TRBV24-1; TRBD1 matches at 9 bases. V trimming: 4 bases; J trimming: 5 bases; junction bases outside the gene matches: 8. The length of the CDR3 is 15 residues. Germline lookup yields CDR1 KGHDR and CDR2 SFDVKD. The CDR3 loop is CATSDPRTGVNEQYF. CDR3 in DNA: TGTGCCACCAGTGACCCAAGGACAGGGGTGAACGAGCAGTACTTC.

This clonotype was detected a few times. The J gene is TRBJ1-5, the V gene TRBV20-1; no definite D call. The germline V and J ends were trimmed by 2 bases and 0 bases, with 11 bases remaining between them. CDR3 size: 15 residues. Germline V gene data show CDR1 as DFQATT and CDR2 as SNEGSKA (reference sequence). The CDR3 DNA reads as TGCAGTGCTAGATTGGGGTCCGATAGCAATCAGCCCCAGCATTTT. It is translated as CSARLGSDSNQPQHF.

The chain carries TRBV7-2 and TRBJ2-7, with D possibly TRBD2 on 6 matching bases. This CDR3 spans 14 amino acids. CDR1 and CDR2 from the germline V gene are SGHTA and FQGNSA. Trimming left V 2 bases short and J 6 bases short, with 14 bases between. The CDR3 region is CASSLSYSGAEQYF. The DNA for the CDR3 is TGTGCCAGCAGCTTATCTTACTCGGGAGCCGAGCAGTACTTC.

This clonotype was seen only a few times. The chain has TRBV20-1 and TRBJ1-2; D unclear. Looked up from germline, CDR1 is DFQATT and CDR2 is SNEGSKA (reference sequence). The V and J ends lost 5 bases and 6 bases respectively, with 10 bases between them. The length of the CDR3 is 11 residues. In nucleotides, the CDR3 is TGCAGTGCTTCCGGGAAGGATGGCTACACCTTC. It codes for CSASGKDGYTF.

This clonotype was counted ten times or more. This chain links TRBV7-9 with TRBJ2-1; possibly TRBD2 for D (5 bases). Germline V gene lookup returns CDR1 SEHNR and CDR2 FQNEAQ (reference sequence). The CDR3 has 14 residues. V was clipped by 10 bases and J by 4 bases, with 17 bases between them. The CDR3 sequence is CAIPYGLSYNEQFF. Here the CDR3 DNA reads TGTGCCATCCCGTATGGACTCTCATACAATGAGCAGTTCTTC.

This sequence joins TRBV7-9 and TRBJ1-2; D gene unclear. The CDR3 length is 13 residues. CDR1 is SEHNR and CDR2 is FQNEAQ in the germline V gene (reference sequence). The V and J ends lost 5 bases and 2 bases respectively, with 9 bases between them. CDR3 loop: CASSANSNYGYTF. CDR3 nucleotide sequence: TGTGCCAGCAGCGCCAACTCGAACTATGGCTACACCTTC.

The rearrangement links TRBV20-1 to TRBJ2-1; TRBD2 agrees at 8 bases. There are 14 residues in the CDR3. Germline-derived CDR1 and CDR2 are DFQATT and SNEGSKA (reference sequence). In DNA form, the CDR3 reads TGCAGCTCCCGGGGACTAGTAGCCGTAAATGAGCAGTTCTTC. It codes for CSSRGLVAVNEQFF.

In its sample, this clonotype was seen a few times. The J gene is TRBJ2-1, the V gene TRBV5-1; 11 nucleotides align to TRBD2. The CDR3 has 15 amino acids. V lost 2 bases and J lost 6; bases outside the gene matches: 4. Per germline, CDR1 SGHRS and CDR2 YFSETQ. Here the CDR3 reads CASSLLAGVPNEQFF. Here the CDR3 DNA reads TGCGCCAGCAGCTTACTAGCGGGAGTTCCCAATGAGCAGTTCTTC.

As concerns this clonotype: A much bigger clone sits one base away, suggesting this may be a read error. The rearrangement uses TRBV5-1 and TRBJ2-7; possible D gene TRBD1, 6 bases. Near its end, the DNA agrees better with TRBJ2-1, so the J call may be wrong. Germline CDR1 and CDR2: SGHRS and YFSETQ. The CDR3 has 11 residues. The CDR3 nucleotides read TGCGCCAGCGGAAACAGGGACGAGCAGTTCTTC. Translating gives CASGNRDEQFF.

This chain uses TRBV20-1 with TRBJ2-1, with a weak D call TRBD2 (5 bases). V was clipped by 0 bases and J by 14 bases, with 17 bases between them. The germline V gene encodes CDR1 DFQATT and CDR2 SNEGSKA (reference sequence). The CDR3 covers 13 residues. The chain's CDR3 is CSARDWETSGKFF. Here the CDR3 DNA reads TGCAGTGCTAGAGATTGGGAAACTAGTGGGAAGTTCTTC.